The 18 T cell receptor beta chains in this list originate from one sample, sequenced in a study of blood T cells in healthy people across ages. PCR was performed a second time for about 7 to 12 cycles using a sample-barcoded 5' primer and a J-beta primer mix. TCRdb re-derived calls from the 5' RACE reads in MiXCR, one entry per CDR3 protein. Of about 1.7 million distinct CDR3 sequences detected, about 30% appear once; the ten largest clones hold about 8%. The sample consisted of blood. Receptors were obtained from a woman aged 30 to 39 in good health.

In its sample, this clonotype was seen a few times. The J gene is TRBJ2-2, the V gene TRBV29-1, with TRBD1 matching over 10 bases. CDR3 length: 14 amino acids. V was pared by 5 bases and J by 8 bases, with 8 bases of the junction left unmatched. Germline V CDR1 and CDR2: SQVTM, ANQGSEA. The CDR3 sequence is CSVPDRGRAGELFF. The DNA for the CDR3 is TGCAGCGTTCCCGACAGGGGGCGCGCGGGGGAGCTGTTTTTT.

The chain uses TRBV5-1 and TRBJ2-7, with TRBD1 as a possible D gene (6 bases). This CDR3 has 16 residues. The V end lost 4 bases, the J end lost 1 base, and 18 bases lay between the germline ends. Germline assignment: CDR1 SGHRS and CDR2 YFSETQ. The CDR3: CASSTYGQSGSYEQYF. CDR3 bases: TGCGCCAGCAGCACCTACGGACAGTCGGGGTCCTACGAGCAGTACTTC. Using reference TRBV5-1 and TRBJ2-7 for the parts outside the CDR3, the full variable domain is KAGVTQTPRYLIKTRGQQVTLSCSPISGHRSVSWYQQTPGQGLQFLFEYFSETQRNKGNFPGRFSGRQFSNSRSEMNVSTLELGDSALYLCASSTYGQSGSYEQYFGPGTRLTVT.

This clonotype was seen ten or more times. The V call is TRBV29-1, the J call TRBJ2-4, with 9 bases lining up with TRBD1. The CDR3 covers 13 residues. The germline V gene encodes CDR1 SQVTM and CDR2 ANQGSEA. Losses at the gene ends were 6 bases for V and 4 bases for J; bases not matched to a gene: 4. The CDR3 sequence is CSVSQGAKNIQYF. The CDR3 DNA follows: TGCAGCGTGTCACAGGGGGCAAAAAACATTCAGTACTTC.

This clonotype appeared a few times. The J gene is TRBJ1-1, the V gene TRBV12-3 or TRBV12-4; 12 positions agree with TRBD1. CDR3 length: 14 amino acids. The V and J ends lost 8 bases and 11 bases, in that order; junction bases with no gene match: 12. The CDR3 loop is CASGMGQGASGAFF. CDR3 in DNA: TGTGCCAGCGGGATGGGACAGGGGGCAAGCGGGGCTTTCTTT.

There are a few counts of this clonotype. The chain carries TRBV7-9 and TRBJ1-2; D perhaps matches TRBD1 (6 bases). Trimming stripped 1 base from V and 0 bases from J, with 12 bases between. The CDR3 covers 16 residues. Germline values: CDR1 SEHNR, CDR2 FQNEAQ (reference sequence). CDR3 loop: CASSLVSQGSNYGYTF. In DNA, the CDR3 is TGTGCCAGCAGCTTAGTAAGCCAGGGGTCTAACTATGGCTACACCTTC.

The sample holds a few counts of this clonotype. This may be a read error, as it is one base from a much larger clone. The rearrangement uses TRBV29-1 and TRBJ2-1; no definite D call. Trimming removed 8 bases from V and 0 bases from J, with 11 bases in between. This CDR3 has 13 residues. Looked up from germline, CDR1 is SQVTM and CDR2 is ANQGSEA. DNA of the CDR3: TGCAGCATGCTGGAGAACTCCTACAATGAGCAGTTCTTC. Its translation: CSMLENSYNEQFF.

This chain connects TRBV2 to TRBJ2-4; 10 bases map to TRBD1. Germline V lookup: CDR1 SNHLY, CDR2 FYNNEI. The CDR3 contains 15 residues. Losses at the gene ends were 3 bases for V and 8 bases for J; bases not matched to a gene: 7. CDR3 nucleotide sequence: TGTGCCAGCAGTGACAAGGGGACAGGGGTGGACATTCAGTACTTC. Protein: CASSDKGTGVDIQYF.

The V and J genes are TRBV19 and TRBJ2-1; 8 positions agree with TRBD1. Trimming cost V 9 bases and J 8 bases; bases outside gene matches: 9. Germline V CDR1 and CDR2: LNHDA, SQIVND (reference sequence). This CDR3 is 13 amino acids long. CDR3 nucleotides: TGTGCCAGCCGGGACAGGAATTCTCATGAGCAGTTCTTC. Protein sequence: CASRDRNSHEQFF.

The V call is TRBV29-1, the J call TRBJ2-1; the match to TRBD2 covers 10 bases. The CDR3 covers 15 residues. The V segment lost 2 bases and the J segment 0 bases; nucleotides outside the gene matches: 1. Germline-derived CDR1 and CDR2 are SQVTM and ANQGSEA. This CDR3 reads CSVERTSGSYNEQFF. The CDR3 DNA is TGCAGCGTTGAACGGACTAGCGGCTCCTACAATGAGCAGTTCTTC.

This clonotype came up many times. The chain combines TRBV20-1 with TRBJ1-5, with unresolved D. This CDR3 has 13 amino acids. CDR1 is DFQATT, CDR2 SNEGSKA, per germline (reference sequence). V was pared by 2 bases and J by 6 bases, with 11 bases between. DNA of the CDR3: TGCAGTGCTAGACAAGACGAGACTCAGCCCCAGCATTTT. Amino acid sequence: CSARQDETQPQHF.

A remark on this clonotype: Sequence at one end of the junction differs from germline and may be a read error. The chain uses TRBV3-1 and TRBJ2-7; a weak D match, TRBD2 (7 bases). Germline V CDR1 and CDR2: LGHDT, YNNKEL (reference sequence). CDR3 length: 13 residues. Here the CDR3 DNA reads TGTGCCGGCAGCCAAAGGGGGGGACCAGAGCAGTACTTC. The encoded protein is CAGSQRGGPEQYF.

This clonotype was seen a few times. V is TRBV7-2 and J is TRBJ2-3, with 12 bases matching TRBD2. Germline lookup yields CDR1 SGHTA and CDR2 FQGNSA. V lost 10 bases and J lost 6; bases outside the gene matches: 8. This CDR3 is built from 14 residues. The CDR3 nucleotides are TGTGCCACCCAAACCGGGACTAGCGGGGATACGCAGTATTTT. Protein: CATQTGTSGDTQYF.

Worth noting for this clonotype: This may be a read error: a much more frequent sequence differs by one nucleotide. This sequence joins TRBV2 and TRBJ2-5; the D gene is possibly TRBD2 (6 bases). There are 13 residues in the CDR3. V was clipped by 7 bases and J by 11 bases, with 20 bases between them. CDR1 is SNHLY and CDR2 is FYNNEI in the germline V gene. Written as DNA, the CDR3 is TGTGCCAGCATCCCGGGACTCCGGGATGAGCAGTACTTC. Protein sequence: CASIPGLRDEQYF.

The chain employs TRBV9 and TRBJ1-6; D possibly corresponds to TRBD1 (6 bases). The CDR3 runs 14 residues. Trimming pared 3 bases from V and 10 bases from J, leaving 14 bases between. CDR1 is SGDLS, CDR2 YYNGEE, per germline. CDR3 in DNA: TGTGCCAGCAGCGATCAGACAGGTTACTCACCCCTCCACTTT. Protein product: CASSDQTGYSPLHF.

This sequence joins TRBV29-1 and TRBJ1-2; D might be TRBD1 (6 bases). Trimming took 8 bases from V and 2 from J, leaving 21 bases between them. Germline assignment: CDR1 SQVTM and CDR2 ANQGSEA. CDR3 size: 15 residues. CDR3 in amino acids: CSSLKGGNQNYGYTF. The DNA for the CDR3 is TGCAGCTCTTTGAAGGGGGGAAATCAGAACTATGGCTACACCTTC. The complete variable domain, with remaining parts taken from reference TRBV29-1 and TRBJ1-2, reads SAVISQKPSRDICQRGTSLTIQCQVDSQVTMMFWYRQQPGQSLTLIATANQGSEATYESGFVIDKFPISRPNLTFSTLTVSNMSPEDSSIYLCSSLKGGNQNYGYTFGSGTRLTVV.

V usage is TRBV4-2 and J usage is TRBJ2-7; 9 nucleotides line up with TRBD1. This CDR3 spans 17 amino acids. V lost 0 bases, J lost 3 bases, and 9 bases stayed unmatched. Germline V gene lookup returns CDR1 LGHNA and CDR2 YNFKEQ. The CDR3 DNA reads as TGTGCCAGCAGCCAAGATGAAGATGTGGGACAGGGCTACGAGCAGTACTTC. Residues: CASSQDEDVGQGYEQYF.

The DNA of the CDR3 is TGCAGTGCTAGCACCGGGACAGTGAACACCGGGGAGCTGTTTTTT. Amino acid sequence: CSASTGTVNTGELFF. The chain couples TRBV20-1 to TRBJ2-2, with 7 positions matching TRBD1. Per germline, CDR1 DFQATT and CDR2 SNEGSKA (reference sequence). V gave up 3 bases and J gave up 1 base; unmatched junction bases: 5. The CDR3 spans 15 residues.

This clonotype was recorded a few times. The rearrangement uses TRBV10-3 and TRBJ2-2; possible D gene TRBD1, 5 bases. V lost 3 bases and J lost 3, with 11 bases in between. This CDR3 is built from 15 residues. Germline CDR1 ENHRY, CDR2 SYGVKD. The CDR3 sequence: CAISDASRDTGELFF. The CDR3 nucleotides are TGTGCCATCAGTGACGCAAGCAGGGACACCGGGGAGCTGTTTTTT.